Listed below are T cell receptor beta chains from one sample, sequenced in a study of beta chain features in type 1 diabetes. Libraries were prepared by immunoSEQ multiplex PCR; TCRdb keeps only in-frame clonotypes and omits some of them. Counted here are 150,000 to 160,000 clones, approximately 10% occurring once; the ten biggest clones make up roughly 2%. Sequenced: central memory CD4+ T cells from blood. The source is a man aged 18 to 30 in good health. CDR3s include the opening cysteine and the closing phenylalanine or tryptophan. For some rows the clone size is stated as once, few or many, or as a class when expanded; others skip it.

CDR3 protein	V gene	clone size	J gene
CASKGHSTSNYGYTF	TRBV27	-	TRBJ1-2
CASSFRTSGSGNEQFF	TRBV11-2	-	TRBJ2-1
CASSPGSSYNEQFF	TRBV2	medium-sized	TRBJ2-1
CASSSFPGSRGNTIYF	TRBV7-2	-	TRBJ1-3
CASSLRGQAPEDGYTF	TRBV4-1	-	TRBJ1-2
CASLPGAGRNEQFF	TRBV6-5	-	TRBJ2-1
CASSLGRDRVAEAFF	TRBV5-1	few	TRBJ1-1
CASSKNGGSSYNEQFF	TRBV19	-	TRBJ2-1
CASNAGWGSGTEAFF	TRBV6-6	-	TRBJ1-1
CASNRAAGQTSGANVLTF	TRBV13	few	TRBJ2-6
CASNRQENTEAFF	TRBV2	-	TRBJ1-1
CASSLGGQYNQPQHF	TRBV11-2	-	TRBJ1-5
CASSLDRGSSYEQYF	TRBV5-4	few	TRBJ2-7
CASSRGDNSYEQYF	TRBV5-1	-	TRBJ2-7
CASSVAQGGGELFF	TRBV9	-	TRBJ2-2
CASSLRPGETQYF	TRBV7-3	-	TRBJ2-5
CASSRDRGDMNTEAFF	TRBV7-2	-	TRBJ1-1
CASSVTGGGEQFF	TRBV6-1	-	TRBJ2-1
CASSPPGRGRGTEAFF	TRBV18	-	TRBJ1-1
CAWSTVHNQPQHF	TRBV30	-	TRBJ1-5
CASSFGTARGEQYF	TRBV7-6	few	TRBJ2-7
CSVSELAGREQFF	TRBV29-1	-	TRBJ2-1
CASSRTSGTSYNEQFF	TRBV19	few	TRBJ2-1
CASGLGAYEQYF	TRBV28	-	TRBJ2-7